This paragraph covers one TCR beta chain sequence. Its antigen remains unidentified. There are no base qualities to consult, and no much larger clone falls within one base. The sample is drawn from a study of T cell changes during pregnancy in multiple sclerosis (dated by TCRdb to the late 2010s). About the study as a whole: The study looked at changes in the T cell repertoire across pregnancy in women with multiple sclerosis.

The library was made by the immunoSEQ multiplex PCR assay. In its TCRdb copy, this immuneACCESS table keeps in-frame sequences only and misses some clones. Where compared with another copy, unresolved V genes explain less than half of these, and the others have no known cause. Here the sample has about 88,000 clones; about 92% occur a single time. The ten most abundant clones make up more than 1.5% of the sample. The CDR3 spans 17 residues, from the cysteine through the phenylalanine. The entry retains the CDR3 DNA only, 51 bases that are in frame from base 1. The CDR1 and CDR2 encoded by the germline V gene are SGHVS and FNYEAQ. Deletion took 1 base off V and 0 bases off J, with a span of 16 bases between the germline ends.

This chain joins TRBV7-6 to TRBJ2-7; TRBD2 could be the D gene, as 6 bases match. This TCR derives from a female donor with multiple sclerosis, enrolled in a pregnancy study. The material sequenced was peripheral blood, taken in the first trimester of pregnancy. The DNA is TGTGCCAGCAGCTTAGTGGGGGAGGCCCTCGGCTCCTACGAGCAGTACTTC. Translated, it reads CASSLVGEALGSYEQYF.